This passage covers 29 T cell receptor beta chains from one sample sequenced in a study of CD4 and CD8 cells across lung adenocarcinoma regions. TCRdb analysed the PCR reads with MiXCR anew, one entry per CDR3 protein. Among roughly 10,000 distinct CDR3 sequences listed, 40% to 55% were seen once. Specimen: CD4+ T cells from the margin of a lung tumor. The receptors were sampled from a male donor with lung adenocarcinoma. The CD4 and CD8 labels of this study may be unreliable.

The CDR3 DNA reads TGTGCCAGCAGTTCCTACTCCGGGGATTCGGACACCGGGGAGCTGTTTTTT. Its translation: CASSSYSGDSDTGELFF. The chain is built from TRBV6-5 and TRBJ2-2; D might be TRBD2 (5 bases). The germline V gene encodes CDR1 MNHEY and CDR2 SVGAGI. The CDR3 runs 17 residues. V was shortened by 4 bases and J by 3 bases, with 18 bases between the two germline ends.

CDR3 coding DNA: TGTGCCAGCAGTCGCATCTACGAGCAGTACTTC. Translated, it gives CASSRIYEQYF. The rearrangement joins TRBV6-1 to TRBJ2-1; D gene unclear. The tail of the sequence fits TRBJ2-7 better, so the J call may be wrong. This CDR3 contains 11 residues. The germline gives CDR1 MNHNS, CDR2 SASEGT.

The chain links TRBV18 to TRBJ2-3; perhaps D is TRBD1 or TRBD2 (6 bases each). The CDR3 totals 16 residues. Germline V gene lookup returns CDR1 KGHSH and CDR2 LQKENI. V was shortened by 6 bases and J by 9 bases, with 25 bases between the two germline ends. DNA for the CDR3: TGTGCCAGCTCCAGTTTACGGGGGCTAAGCAAAAACACGCAGTATTTT. Residues: CASSSLRGLSKNTQYF.

This clonotype was recorded once. The V and J genes are TRBV7-2 and TRBJ2-1; weak D call: TRBD2 (6 bases). The assigned J gene may be wrong: the sequence end matches TRBJ2-5 better. The CDR3 length is 14 residues. Germline CDR1 and CDR2: SGHTA and FQGNSA. This CDR3 is CASSLEAGRETQYF. CDR3 DNA: TGTGCCAGCAGCTTAGAAGCGGGCAGGGAGACCCAGTACTTC.

The J gene is TRBJ2-1, the V gene TRBV6-1, with TRBD2 as a possible D gene (6 bases). Trimming stripped 9 bases from V and 0 bases from J, with 18 bases between. In germline, CDR1 is MNHNS, CDR2 SASEGT. The CDR3 sequence is 16 residues long. The CDR3 sequence is CASGRDGPSSYNEQFF. CDR3 sequence (DNA): TGTGCCAGTGGGCGGGACGGGCCCAGCTCCTACAATGAGCAGTTCTTC.

This clonotype was counted ten times or more. The chain joins TRBV27 to TRBJ2-5, with D unclear. The better agreement between TRBJ2-7 and the DNA end casts doubt on the J call. The germline V gene encodes CDR1 MNHEY and CDR2 SMNVEV (reference sequence). This CDR3 contains 15 residues. CDR3 sequence reads: CASSLRPGVEYEQYF. The CDR3 bases are TGTGCCAGCAGTTTACGTCCGGGTGTAGAGTACGAGCAGTACTTC.

The V call is TRBV12-3 or TRBV12-4, the J call TRBJ2-1; TRBD1 agrees at 8 bases. CDR3 length: 14 amino acids. The V segment lost 7 bases and the J segment 6 bases; nucleotides outside the gene matches: 8. In DNA, the CDR3 is TGTGCCAGCATTTCGGACAGGGCTCCCAATGAGCAGTTCTTC. Translated: CASISDRAPNEQFF.

A note on this clonotype: The junction departs from germline at one end; a sequencing error may be responsible. Here the CDR3 reads CASGLGAKNMQYF. CDR3 sequence (DNA): TGCGCCTCGGGGCTGGGAGCGAAAAACATGCAGTACTTC. This rearrangement joins TRBV10-2 to TRBJ2-4, with D perhaps TRBD1 or TRBD2 (5 bases each). This CDR3 is built from 13 residues. CDR1 and CDR2 from the germline V gene are WSHSY and SAAADI.

The rearrangement uses TRBV20-1 and TRBJ2-1; D tentatively fits TRBD1 or TRBD2 (6 bases each). Trimming shortened V by 5 bases and J by 12 bases, and 14 bases separated the two germline ends. The CDR3 spans 11 residues. Germline CDR1 DFQATT, CDR2 SNEGSKA (reference sequence). The CDR3 DNA reads as TGCAGTGCTGGAGGGGGACGAGGGCAGTTCTTC. It specifies CSAGGGRGQFF.

The rearrangement uses TRBV3-1 and TRBJ1-5; D ambiguous. V was pared by 0 bases and J by 7 bases, with 4 bases between. Germline CDR1 LGHDT, CDR2 YNNKEL (reference sequence). CDR3 length: 12 amino acids. As DNA, the CDR3 is TGTGCCAGCAGCCAAGAGGGGCAGCCCCAGCATTTT. Protein sequence: CASSQEGQPQHF. Looking up the rest from reference TRBV3-1 and TRBJ1-5 gives the full variable domain: DTAVSQTPKYLVTQMGNDKSIKCEQNLGHDTMYWYKQDSKKFLKIMFSYNNKELIINETVPNRFSPKSPDKAHLNLHINSLELGDSAVYFCASSQEGQPQHFGDGTRLSIL.

This chain uses TRBV6-4 with TRBJ2-5, with 8 nucleotides matching TRBD2. Germline-derived CDR1 and CDR2 are MRHNA and SNTAGT. Germline trimming cut 4 bases from V and 4 bases from J; bases unmatched to any gene: 2. CDR3 length: 13 amino acids. CDR3 in amino acids: CASSVAGGETQYF. The CDR3 DNA reads as TGTGCCAGCAGTGTTGCGGGGGGAGAGACCCAGTACTTC.

This clonotype was counted only a few times. V and J are TRBV6-1 and TRBJ2-5; maybe TRBD1 (6 bases). The DNA matches TRBJ2-7 better at its end, which makes the J call doubtful. This CDR3 has 14 residues. Per the germline V gene, CDR1 is MNHNS and CDR2 is SASEGT. The CDR3 here is CASSEVGTHYEQYF. CDR3 in DNA: TGTGCCAGCAGTGAGGTCGGGACACACTACGAGCAGTACTTC.

This clonotype was seen at least ten times. The chain has TRBV27 and TRBJ2-3, with D perhaps TRBD1 (6 bases). The CDR3 sequence is 15 residues long. Deletions cut 6 bases from V and 7 bases from J, with 20 bases between. Germline V CDR1 and CDR2: MNHEY, SMNVEV (reference sequence). The CDR3 bases are TGTGCCAGCAGGGGCTGGACAGCCGAATTTAATACGCAGTATTTT. Amino acid sequence: CASRGWTAEFNTQYF.

The rearrangement uses TRBV6-8 and TRBJ2-4; possibly TRBD2 for D (5 bases). Germline V CDR1 and CDR2: MNHGY, SAAAGT. The CDR3 spans 16 residues. The DNA for the CDR3 is TGTCTGAGCAGTGTCTCGGGGTTGCGGGCTAAAGATACGCAGTACTTC. Its protein product is CLSSVSGLRAKDTQYF.

This clonotype appeared once. The chain uses TRBV6-1 and TRBJ2-1; TRBD2 matches 8 bases. Per the germline V gene, CDR1 is MNHNS and CDR2 is SASEGT. Trimming took 7 bases from V and 9 from J; bases not matched to a gene: 8. The CDR3 runs 13 residues. This chain's CDR3 is CASNYMRGVEQFF. CDR3 nucleotide sequence: TGTGCCAGCAACTATATGCGGGGGGTTGAGCAGTTCTTC.

The rearrangement joins TRBV6-1 to TRBJ2-7, with 8 bases identical to TRBD1. CDR1 and CDR2 from the germline V gene are MNHNS and SASEGT. Unmatched junction bases numbered 6, after V lost 6 bases and J lost 2 bases. The length of the CDR3 is 14 residues. CDR3 nucleotide sequence: TGTGCCAGCAGCCGGGACAGGACCCCCTACGAGCAGTACTTC. Translating it yields CASSRDRTPYEQYF.

This clonotype occurred a few times. The CDR3 reads CASLEGGSGSYEQYF. CDR3 in DNA: TGCGCCAGCCTGGAGGGGGGGTCCGGCTCCTACGAGCAGTACTTC. The rearrangement links TRBV5-1 to TRBJ2-7; tentatively, D is TRBD2 (7 bases). Germline V gives CDR1 SGHRS, CDR2 YFSETQ. V was trimmed by 7 bases and J by 0 bases, leaving 17 bases between them. This CDR3 has 15 amino acids.

V gene TRBV6-5 combines with J gene TRBJ2-2; TRBD2 aligns across 10 bases. CDR3 length: 20 amino acids. Losses at the gene ends were 0 bases for V and 0 bases for J; bases not matched to a gene: 10. CDR1 and CDR2 from the germline V gene are MNHEY and SVGAGI. The CDR3 spells CASSYSSGASGRTNTGELFF. In DNA form, the CDR3 reads TGTGCCAGCAGTTACTCGAGTGGTGCTAGCGGGAGAACGAACACCGGGGAGCTGTTTTTT.

This clonotype was counted ten times or more. In DNA, the CDR3 is TGTGCCAGCAACGTCGGACAGATGAACACTGAAGCTTTCTTT. Its protein is CASNVGQMNTEAFF. The V call is TRBV6-1, the J call TRBJ1-1, with D tentatively TRBD1 (6 bases). The germline V gene encodes CDR1 MNHNS and CDR2 SASEGT. V was pared by 7 bases and J by 0 bases, with 12 bases between. This CDR3 has 14 amino acids.

The chain joins TRBV14 to TRBJ2-5, with D tentatively TRBD1 (7 bases). The CDR3 contains 15 residues. The V gene lost 0 bases and the J gene lost 9 bases, with 17 bases spanning the gap. CDR1 is SGHDN and CDR2 is FVKESK in the germline V gene. CDR3 nucleotides: TGTGCCAGCAGCCAAGAAGGGGGCCTCGGCGGGGCCCAGTACTTC. Protein: CASSQEGGLGGAQYF.

This clonotype was observed a handful of times. V and J are TRBV6-1 and TRBJ2-5; D may be TRBD1 (6 bases). V was trimmed by 4 bases and J by 5 bases, leaving 23 bases between them. Per germline, CDR1 MNHNS and CDR2 SASEGT. The CDR3 is 17 residues long. This CDR3 reads CASSVWMAGASLETQYF. Written as DNA, the CDR3 is TGTGCCAGCAGTGTGTGGATGGCAGGGGCGTCGCTGGAGACCCAGTACTTC.

The V gene is TRBV6-1, the J gene TRBJ1-2; TRBD1 is a possible D gene (6 bases). The germline gives CDR1 MNHNS, CDR2 SASEGT. V lost 6 bases and J 8 bases, leaving 22 bases between the germline ends. The CDR3 covers 15 residues. CDR3 bases: TGTGCCAGCAGAGGACAGCGGGGAGTCATCGGAGGCTACACCTTC. Translated, it gives CASRGQRGVIGGYTF.

This clonotype was found many times. The CDR3 nucleotides are TGTGCCAGCAGTCAATCCTATGGACAGGGAAGCATGAACACTGAAGCTTTCTTT. The encoded protein is CASSQSYGQGSMNTEAFF. The chain combines TRBV6-1 with TRBJ1-1; 8 bases agree with TRBD1. The CDR3 runs to 18 residues. Germline loops: CDR1 MNHNS, CDR2 SASEGT. J was trimmed by 0 bases and V by 5 bases; bases with no gene match: 14.

In this sample, this clonotype turned up a few times. The rearrangement joins TRBV15 to TRBJ2-3; 10 bases are a match to TRBD1. J was trimmed by 2 bases and V by 3 bases; bases with no gene match: 2. The CDR3 extends over 15 amino acids. Germline CDR1 reads LNHNV; CDR2 reads YYDKDF (reference sequence). The CDR3, as DNA: TGTGCCACCAGCAGGGGACAGGGGCACACAGATACGCAGTATTTT. Its translation is CATSRGQGHTDTQYF.

This clonotype was seen more than once but under ten times. CDR3 protein: CAISVDRVREQFF. The CDR3 DNA reads as TGTGCCATCAGTGTGGACAGGGTACGTGAGCAGTTCTTC. The chain joins TRBV10-3 to TRBJ2-5; 8 bases map to TRBD1. The DNA matches TRBJ2-1 better at its end, which makes the J call doubtful. The germline CDR1 and CDR2 sequences are ENHRY and SYGVKD. The CDR3 has 13 residues.

This clonotype was detected a few times. This chain joins TRBV3-1 and TRBJ2-6, with TRBD2 matching over 7 bases. CDR1 and CDR2 from the germline V gene are LGHDT and YNNKEL (reference sequence). J gave up 2 bases and V 0 bases, and 1 base lay outside the gene matches. This CDR3 has 16 amino acids. CDR3 DNA sequence: TGTGCCAGCAGCCAAGATCGGGGGGCTGGGGCCAACGTCCTGACTTTC. Its protein is CASSQDRGAGANVLTF. The variable domain in full, with the rest retrieved from reference TRBV3-1 and TRBJ2-6, is DTAVSQTPKYLVTQMGNDKSIKCEQNLGHDTMYWYKQDSKKFLKIMFSYNNKELIINETVPNRFSPKSPDKAHLNLHINSLELGDSAVYFCASSQDRGAGANVLTFGAGSRLTVL.

This clonotype was counted only a few times. The chain couples TRBV7-2 to TRBJ2-3; D gene unclear. The germline V gene encodes CDR1 SGHTA and CDR2 FQGNSA. V was pared by 1 base and J by 6 bases, with 14 bases between. This CDR3 region has 15 residues. The CDR3: CASSLGAAPSDTQYF. The CDR3 bases are TGTGCCAGCAGCTTAGGGGCTGCGCCTTCCGATACGCAGTATTTT.

This clonotype was recorded a few times. The chain couples TRBV20-1 to TRBJ1-2; D is undetermined. This CDR3 is 13 amino acids long. Germline CDR1 and CDR2: DFQATT and SNEGSKA (reference sequence). Trimming stripped 3 bases from V and 1 base from J, with 9 bases between. CDR3 nucleotide sequence: TGCAGTGCTAGCTCTGAGGGTAACTATGGCTACACCTTC. Amino acid sequence: CSASSEGNYGYTF.

This clonotype was detected only a few times. The chain employs TRBV27 and TRBJ2-1, with 10 bases lining up with TRBD2. V lost 6 bases, J lost 0 bases, and 8 bases stayed unmatched. Germline V gene data show CDR1 as MNHEY and CDR2 as SMNVEV (reference sequence). This CDR3 has 17 residues. The CDR3 protein is CASSRTSGTLSYNEQFF. CDR3 DNA sequence: TGTGCCAGCAGCCGAACTAGCGGGACCCTCTCCTACAATGAGCAGTTCTTC.